This is a list of T cell receptor beta chains from one sample in a study of T cell clones after liver transplantation. Assay used: immunoSEQ multiplex PCR; TCRdb lists only in-frame clones, some missing. Among 53,000 or so clones listed, around 85% were seen once. Here the sequenced sample was CD4+ T cells from blood, taken before liver transplant. The receptors were gathered from a human donor who received a liver transplant. The CDR3 runs from the conserved cysteine through the conserved F or W. The order of the fields is J gene, V gene, D gene, clone size, CDR3 protein, CDR3 DNA. D genes are given only for firm matches. Size values are once, few and many counts, or a class for expanded clones, and some rows have none.

J: TRBJ2-1
V: TRBV12-2
D: NA
size: NA
CDR3: CASRLAYPPTTGGSYNEQFF
DNA: TGTGCAAGTCGCTTAGCCTATCCCCCCACAACAGGGGGCTCGTACAATGAGCAGTTCTTC

J: TRBJ2-7
V: TRBV11-1
D: NA
size: NA
CDR3: CASSLGSSYEQYF
DNA: TGTGCCAGCAGCTTAGGATCCAGCTACGAGCAGTACTTC

J: TRBJ2-2
V: TRBV7-3
D: TRBD1
size: NA
CDR3: CASSLGQDTGELFF
DNA: TGTGCCAGCAGCCTAGGACAGGACACCGGGGAGCTGTTTTTT

J: TRBJ2-7
V: TRBV7-2
D: TRBD2
size: once
CDR3: CASSLGLAGVREQYF
DNA: TGTGCCAGCAGCTTAGGACTAGCGGGAGTAAGAGAGCAGTACTTC

J: TRBJ1-5
V: TRBV7-2
D: NA
size: many
CDR3: CASSLAPTGNQPQHF
DNA: TGTGCCAGCAGCTTGGCCCCAACAGGCAATCAGCCCCAGCATTTT

J: TRBJ1-1
V: TRBV29-1
D: TRBD1
size: once
CDR3: CSVFVTGTGGGWNTEAFF
DNA: TGCAGCGTTTTTGTCACCGGGACAGGGGGCGGGTGGAACACTGAAGCTTTCTTT

J: TRBJ2-1
V: TRBV7-9
D: NA
size: NA
CDR3: CASSLAGASAYNEQFF
DNA: TGTGCCAGCAGCTTAGCCGGGGCGAGCGCCTACAATGAGCAGTTCTTC

J: TRBJ1-3
V: TRBV29-1
D: NA
size: once
CDR3: CSVEDPWELGGNTIYF
DNA: TGCAGCGTTGAAGATCCGTGGGAGTTGGGCGGAAACACCATATATTTT

J: TRBJ2-1
V: TRBV6-5
D: TRBD2
size: NA
CDR3: CASNPGTSGNNEQFF
DNA: TGTGCCAGCAACCCCGGGACTAGCGGTAACAATGAGCAGTTCTTC

J: TRBJ2-7
V: TRBV11-2
D: NA
size: NA
CDR3: CASSLDLTATRQYF
DNA: TGTGCCAGCAGCTTAGATCTGACCGCCACGAGGCAGTACTTC

J: TRBJ2-7
V: TRBV9
D: TRBD1
size: NA
CDR3: CASSVGTVHEQYF
DNA: TGTGCCAGCAGCGTCGGGACAGTCCACGAGCAGTACTTC

J: TRBJ2-3
V: TRBV6-6
D: NA
size: NA
CDR3: CASSLETGRADTQYF
DNA: TGTGCCAGCAGCCTAGAGACAGGGAGGGCAGATACGCAGTATTTT

J: TRBJ2-5
V: TRBV9
D: NA
size: NA
CDR3: CASSLGSARSGETQYF
DNA: TGTGCCAGCAGCCTCGGGAGCGCCCGTTCTGGGGAGACCCAGTACTTC

J: TRBJ1-6
V: TRBV7-9
D: NA
size: NA
CDR3: CASSLDSSPLHF
DNA: TGTGCCAGCAGCTTGGATAGTTCACCCCTCCACTTT

J: TRBJ1-2
V: TRBV11-2
D: NA
size: NA
CDR3: CASSSNLDGYTF
DNA: TGTGCCAGCAGCTCCAACCTGGATGGCTACACCTTC

J: TRBJ2-3
V: TRBV4-1
D: TRBD2
size: once
CDR3: CASSQSTSGGARTQYF
DNA: TGCGCCAGCAGCCAATCGACTAGCGGGGGGGCCCGTACGCAGTATTTT

J: TRBJ1-4
V: TRBV6-5
D: NA
size: NA
CDR3: CASGRGLREKLFF
DNA: TGTGCCAGCGGTCGGGGCCTAAGGGAAAAACTGTTTTTT

J: TRBJ2-7
V: TRBV4-3
D: NA
size: NA
CDR3: CASSRNQGTPTYEQYF
DNA: TGCGCCAGCAGCCGGAATCAGGGGACTCCCACCTACGAGCAGTACTTC

J: TRBJ2-3
V: TRBV5-4
D: NA
size: once
CDR3: CASSVRGATDTQYF
DNA: TGTGCCAGCAGCGTCAGGGGGGCCACAGATACGCAGTATTTT

J: TRBJ2-1
V: TRBV27
D: NA
size: NA
CDR3: CASSPWSDGSYNEQFF
DNA: TGTGCCAGCAGTCCGTGGAGCGATGGGTCCTACAATGAGCAGTTCTTC

J: TRBJ1-1
V: TRBV5-1
D: TRBD1
size: NA
CDR3: CASSLWTGGSEAFF
DNA: TGCGCCAGCAGCTTGTGGACAGGCGGATCTGAAGCTTTCTTT

J: TRBJ2-2
V: TRBV7-3
D: NA
size: once
CDR3: CASSLTWNTGELFF
DNA: TGTGCCAGCAGCTTAACTTGGAACACCGGGGAGCTGTTTTTT

J: TRBJ2-1
V: TRBV7-2
D: TRBD1
size: NA
CDR3: CASSYGDRGIEQFF
DNA: TGTGCCAGCAGCTATGGGGACAGGGGAATTGAGCAGTTCTTC

J: TRBJ2-1
V: TRBV11-2
D: NA
size: NA
CDR3: CASSLDTGTPYNEQFF
DNA: TGTGCCAGCAGCTTAGACACAGGGACCCCCTACAATGAGCAGTTCTTC

J: TRBJ2-7
V: TRBV19
D: NA
size: NA
CDR3: CASSIEVQGITYEQYF
DNA: TGTGCCAGTAGTATAGAAGTTCAGGGCATTACCTACGAGCAGTACTTC

J: TRBJ1-2
V: TRBV7-3
D: TRBD1
size: NA
CDR3: CASSLTGGDNYGYTF
DNA: TGTGCCAGCAGCTTAACAGGGGGCGACAACTATGGCTACACCTTC

J: TRBJ2-1
V: TRBV6-6
D: NA
size: few
CDR3: CASSPGTESYNEQFF
DNA: TGTGCCAGCAGTCCCGGGACCGAAAGTTACAATGAGCAGTTCTTC